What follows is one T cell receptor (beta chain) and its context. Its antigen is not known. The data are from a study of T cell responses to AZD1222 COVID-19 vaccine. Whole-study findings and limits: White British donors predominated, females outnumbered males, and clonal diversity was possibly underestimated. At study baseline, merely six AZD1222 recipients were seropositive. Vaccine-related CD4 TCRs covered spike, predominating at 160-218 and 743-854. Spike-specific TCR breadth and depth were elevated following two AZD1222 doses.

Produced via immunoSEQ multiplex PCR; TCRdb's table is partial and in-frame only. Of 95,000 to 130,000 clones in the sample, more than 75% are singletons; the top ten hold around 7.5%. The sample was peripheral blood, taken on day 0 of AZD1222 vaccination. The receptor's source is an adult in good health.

The chain's CDR3 is CASSLAGGPREQYF. In DNA form, the CDR3 reads TGTGCCAGCAGCTTGGCAGGGGGGCCGCGGGAGCAGTACTTC. The chain carries TRBV5-4 and TRBJ2-7, with D possibly matching TRBD1 (7 bases). There are 14 residues in the CDR3. Germline lookup yields CDR1 SGHNT and CDR2 YYREEE (reference sequence). The germline V and J ends were trimmed by 0 bases and 7 bases, with 14 bases remaining between them. Full variable domain (outside the CDR3, taken from reference TRBV5-4 and TRBJ2-7): ETGVTQSPTHLIKTRGQQVTLRCSSQSGHNTVSWYQQALGQGPQFIFQYYREEENGRGNFPPRFSGLQFPNYSSELNVNALELDDSALYLCASSLAGGPREQYFGPGTRLTVT.